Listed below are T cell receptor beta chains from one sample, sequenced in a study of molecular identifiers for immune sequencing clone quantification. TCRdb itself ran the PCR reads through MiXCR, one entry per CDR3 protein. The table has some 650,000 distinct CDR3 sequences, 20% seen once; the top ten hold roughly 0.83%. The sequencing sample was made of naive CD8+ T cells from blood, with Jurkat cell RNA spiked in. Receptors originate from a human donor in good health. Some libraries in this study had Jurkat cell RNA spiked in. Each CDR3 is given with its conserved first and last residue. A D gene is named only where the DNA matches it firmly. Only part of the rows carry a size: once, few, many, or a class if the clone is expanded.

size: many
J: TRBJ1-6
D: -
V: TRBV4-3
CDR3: CASSQDVDSPLHF
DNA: TGCGCCAGCAGCCAAGATGTGGATTCACCCCTCCACTTT

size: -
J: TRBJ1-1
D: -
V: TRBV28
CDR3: CASSRTRMDTEAFF
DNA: TGTGCCAGCAGCCGCACCCGGATGGACACTGAAGCTTTCTTT

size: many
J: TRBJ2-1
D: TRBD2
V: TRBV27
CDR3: CASSPIAGGRTYNEQFF
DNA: TGTGCCAGCAGTCCAATCGCGGGAGGCCGTACCTACAATGAGCAGTTCTTC

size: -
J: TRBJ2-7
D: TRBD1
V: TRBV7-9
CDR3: CASSLGQGANSYEQYF
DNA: TGTGCCAGCAGCTTGGGACAGGGGGCCAACTCCTACGAGCAGTACTTC

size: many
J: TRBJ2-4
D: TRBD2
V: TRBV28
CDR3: CASSFLAANKNIQYF
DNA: TGTGCCAGCAGTTTCCTAGCGGCTAACAAAAACATTCAGTACTTC

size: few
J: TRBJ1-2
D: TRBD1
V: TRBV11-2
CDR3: CASSIGTGGLYGYTF
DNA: TGTGCCAGCAGCATAGGGACAGGGGGGCTCTATGGCTACACCTTC

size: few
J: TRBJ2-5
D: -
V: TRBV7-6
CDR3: CASSLRLGGQETQYF
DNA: TGTGCCAGCAGCTTAAGACTCGGGGGCCAAGAGACCCAGTACTTC

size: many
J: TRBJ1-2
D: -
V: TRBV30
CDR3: CAWSVRLGSHYGYTF
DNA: TGTGCCTGGAGTGTACGGCTGGGCAGCCACTATGGCTACACCTTC

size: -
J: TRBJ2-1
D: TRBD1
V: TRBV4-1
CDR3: CASSQGRGTGSYNEQFF
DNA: TGCGCCAGCAGCCAAGGACGTGGGACAGGGTCCTACAATGAGCAGTTCTTC

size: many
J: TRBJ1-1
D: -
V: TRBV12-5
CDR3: CASGPDLGEAFF
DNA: TGTGCTAGTGGCCCGGACCTTGGGGAAGCTTTCTTT

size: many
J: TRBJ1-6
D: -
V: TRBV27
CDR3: CASQTRTEYNSPLHF
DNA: TGTGCCAGCCAAACCCGGACTGAATATAATTCACCCCTCCACTTT

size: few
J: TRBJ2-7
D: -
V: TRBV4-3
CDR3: CASSQYKGVGYEQYF
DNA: TGCGCCAGCAGCCAATATAAGGGAGTGGGTTACGAGCAGTACTTC

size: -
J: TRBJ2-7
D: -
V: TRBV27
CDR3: CASSLILSGNYEQYF
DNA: TGTGCCAGCAGTTTGATTTTGTCAGGAAACTACGAGCAGTACTTC

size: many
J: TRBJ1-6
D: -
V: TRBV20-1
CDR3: CSARGGWNSPLHF
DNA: TGCAGTGCTAGAGGGGGATGGAATTCACCCCTCCACTTT

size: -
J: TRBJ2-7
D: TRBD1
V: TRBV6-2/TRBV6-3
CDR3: CASRLDRAYYEQYF
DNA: TGTGCCAGCAGACTCGACAGGGCTTACTACGAGCAGTACTTC

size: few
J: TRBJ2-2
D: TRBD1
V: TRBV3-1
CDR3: CASSRGTAGGELFF
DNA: TGTGCCAGCAGCCGAGGGACAGCTGGCGGGGAGCTGTTTTTT

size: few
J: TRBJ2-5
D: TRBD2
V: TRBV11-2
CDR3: CASLPAGGPWETQYF
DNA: TGTGCCAGCCTCCCCGCGGGAGGGCCATGGGAGACCCAGTACTTC

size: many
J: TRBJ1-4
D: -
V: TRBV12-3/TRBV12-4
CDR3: CASSLGPSEEKLFF
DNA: TGTGCCAGCAGCCTGGGACCCAGCGAGGAAAAACTGTTTTTT

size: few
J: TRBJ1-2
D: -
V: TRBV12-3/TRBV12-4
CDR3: CASSSDGYTFGYTF
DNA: TGTGCCAGCAGTTCGGACGGATATACTTTTGGCTACACCTTC

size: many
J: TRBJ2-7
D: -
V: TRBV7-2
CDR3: CASSLGGLDEQYF
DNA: TGTGCCAGCAGCTTAGGAGGGTTGGACGAGCAGTACTTC

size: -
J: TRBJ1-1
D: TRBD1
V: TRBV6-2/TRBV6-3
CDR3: CASSYLGQGDTEAFF
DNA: TGTGCCAGCAGTTACCTAGGACAGGGGGACACTGAAGCTTTCTTT

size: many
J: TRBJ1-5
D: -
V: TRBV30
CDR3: CAWSVPSGTPLTQPQHF
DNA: TGTGCCTGGAGTGTACCTTCCGGGACTCCCTTAACTCAGCCCCAGCATTTT

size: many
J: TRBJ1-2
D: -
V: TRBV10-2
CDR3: CASSDNNSGYTF
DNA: TGCGCCAGCAGTGACAACAATTCCGGCTACACCTTC

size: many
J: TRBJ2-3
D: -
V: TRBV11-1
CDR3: CASSDNRDDTQYF
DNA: TGTGCCAGCAGCGATAACAGGGATGATACGCAGTATTTT

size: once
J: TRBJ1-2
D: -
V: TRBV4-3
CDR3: CASSQDGGGFGYTF
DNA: TGCGCCAGCAGCCAAGACGGCGGGGGTTTTGGCTACACCTTC

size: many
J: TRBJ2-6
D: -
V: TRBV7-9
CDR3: CASSFLESSGANVLTF
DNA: TGTGCCAGCAGCTTTTTGGAGAGCTCTGGGGCCAACGTCCTGACTTTC

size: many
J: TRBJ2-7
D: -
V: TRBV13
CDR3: CASSPIAESSYEQYF
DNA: TGTGCCAGCAGCCCGATAGCGGAAAGCTCCTACGAGCAGTACTTC

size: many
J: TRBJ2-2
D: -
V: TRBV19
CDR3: CASSIAGTGELFF
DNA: TGTGCCAGTAGTATTGCAGGGACCGGGGAGCTGTTTTTT

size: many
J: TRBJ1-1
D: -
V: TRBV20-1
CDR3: CSAREIANTEAFF
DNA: TGCAGTGCTAGAGAGATAGCGAACACTGAAGCTTTCTTT

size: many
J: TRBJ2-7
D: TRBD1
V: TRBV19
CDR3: CASSMGTGLDYEQYF
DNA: TGTGCCAGTAGTATGGGGACAGGATTGGACTACGAGCAGTACTTC

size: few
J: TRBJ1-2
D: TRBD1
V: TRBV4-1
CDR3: CASSQDPNWTGFGYTF
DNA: TGCGCCAGCAGCCAAGATCCGAATTGGACAGGTTTTGGCTACACCTTC

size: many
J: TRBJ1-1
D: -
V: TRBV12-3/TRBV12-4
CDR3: CASSFRWGRLITEAFF
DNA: TGTGCCAGCAGTTTTAGGTGGGGGCGCTTGATCACTGAAGCTTTCTTT

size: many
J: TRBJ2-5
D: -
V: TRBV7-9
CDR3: CASRAGNGQETQYF
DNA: TGTGCCAGCCGGGCCGGTAACGGGCAAGAGACCCAGTACTTC

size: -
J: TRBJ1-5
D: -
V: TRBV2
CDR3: CASSGSLQYSNQPQHF
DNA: TGTGCCAGCAGTGGGTCGTTGCAGTATAGCAATCAGCCCCAGCATTTT

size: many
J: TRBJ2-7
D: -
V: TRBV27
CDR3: CASRGRAYEQYF
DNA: TGTGCCAGCAGAGGTAGGGCCTACGAGCAGTACTTC

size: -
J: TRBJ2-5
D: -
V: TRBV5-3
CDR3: CASSLRGTGQETQYF
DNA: TGTGCCAGCAGCTTGCGGGGGACAGGCCAAGAGACCCAGTACTTC

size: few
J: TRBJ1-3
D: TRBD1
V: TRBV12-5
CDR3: CASGLVLGQGAHGNTIYF
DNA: TGTGCTAGTGGTTTGGTACTGGGACAGGGGGCGCATGGAAACACCATATATTTT

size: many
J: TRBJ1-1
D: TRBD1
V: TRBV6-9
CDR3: CANITGTGTNTEAFF
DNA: TGTGCCAACATAACCGGGACAGGGACGAACACTGAAGCTTTCTTT

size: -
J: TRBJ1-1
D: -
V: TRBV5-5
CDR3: CASSWVGGARTEAFF
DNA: TGTGCCAGCAGCTGGGTGGGGGGGGCGCGGACTGAAGCTTTCTTT

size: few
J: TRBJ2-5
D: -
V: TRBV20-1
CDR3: CSARDQGLFSYTFQETQYF
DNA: TGCAGTGCTAGAGATCAGGGGCTCTTCTCCTATACTTTCCAAGAGACCCAGTACTTC

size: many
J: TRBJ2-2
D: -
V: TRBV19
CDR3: CASSIDDLVSANTGELFF
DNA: TGTGCCAGTAGTATAGATGACTTGGTGTCCGCGAACACCGGGGAGCTGTTTTTT

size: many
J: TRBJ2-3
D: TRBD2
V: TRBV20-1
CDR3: CSATWGEGRRSTDTQYF
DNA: TGCAGTGCTACCTGGGGGGAGGGCCGGAGGAGCACAGATACGCAGTATTTT

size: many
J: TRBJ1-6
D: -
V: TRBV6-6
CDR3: CASSYLALEDSPLHF
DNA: TGTGCCAGCAGTTATTTGGCGCTCGAGGATTCACCCCTCCACTTT

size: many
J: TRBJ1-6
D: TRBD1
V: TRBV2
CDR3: CASSVGQGNSPLHF
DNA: TGTGCCAGCAGTGTGGGACAGGGGAATTCACCCCTCCACTTT

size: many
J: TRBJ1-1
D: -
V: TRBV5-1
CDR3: CASSLVGTTEAFF
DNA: TGCGCCAGCAGCTTGGTTGGTACGACTGAAGCTTTCTTT